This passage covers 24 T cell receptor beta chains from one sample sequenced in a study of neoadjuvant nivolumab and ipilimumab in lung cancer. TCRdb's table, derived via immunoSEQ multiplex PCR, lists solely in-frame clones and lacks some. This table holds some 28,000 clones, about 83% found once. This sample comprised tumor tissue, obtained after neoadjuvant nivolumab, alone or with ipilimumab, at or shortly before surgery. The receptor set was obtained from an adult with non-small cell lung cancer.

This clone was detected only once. The CDR3 region is CASSRDAGELFF. CDR3 DNA: TGTGCCAGCAGCAGGGACGCCGGGGAGCTGTTTTTT. The chain carries TRBV5-4 and TRBJ2-2, with D perhaps being TRBD1 or TRBD2 (5 bases each). The V gene lost 4 bases and the J gene lost 6 bases, with 7 bases spanning the gap. The CDR3 length is 12 residues. CDR1 is SGHNT and CDR2 is YYREEE in the germline V gene (reference sequence).

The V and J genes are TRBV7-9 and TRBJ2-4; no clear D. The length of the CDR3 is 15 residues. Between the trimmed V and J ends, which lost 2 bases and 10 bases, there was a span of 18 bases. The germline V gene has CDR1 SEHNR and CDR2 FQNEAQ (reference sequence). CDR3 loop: CASSLSGFAEPIQYF. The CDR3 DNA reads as TGTGCCAGCAGCTTATCCGGTTTTGCGGAACCTATTCAGTACTTC.

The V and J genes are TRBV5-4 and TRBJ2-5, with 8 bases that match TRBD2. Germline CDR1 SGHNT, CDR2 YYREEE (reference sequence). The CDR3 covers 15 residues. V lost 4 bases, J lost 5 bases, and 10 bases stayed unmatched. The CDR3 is CASSPGPGGLETQYF. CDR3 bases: TGTGCCAGCAGCCCGGGCCCGGGGGGGCTTGAGACCCAGTACTTC.

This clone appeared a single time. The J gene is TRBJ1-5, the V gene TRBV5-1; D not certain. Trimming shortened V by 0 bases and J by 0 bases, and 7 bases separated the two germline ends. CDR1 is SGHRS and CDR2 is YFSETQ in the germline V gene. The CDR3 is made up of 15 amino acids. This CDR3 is CASSLGGTSNQPQHF. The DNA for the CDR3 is TGCGCCAGCAGCTTGGGAGGAACTAGCAATCAGCCCCAGCATTTT.

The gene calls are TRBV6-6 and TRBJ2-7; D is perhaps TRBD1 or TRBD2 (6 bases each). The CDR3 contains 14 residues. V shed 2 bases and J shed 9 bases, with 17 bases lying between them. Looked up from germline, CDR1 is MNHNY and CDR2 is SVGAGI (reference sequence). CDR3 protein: CASSYGQGNGGQYF. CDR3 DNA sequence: TGTGCCAGCAGTTACGGGCAGGGGAACGGGGGGCAGTACTTC.

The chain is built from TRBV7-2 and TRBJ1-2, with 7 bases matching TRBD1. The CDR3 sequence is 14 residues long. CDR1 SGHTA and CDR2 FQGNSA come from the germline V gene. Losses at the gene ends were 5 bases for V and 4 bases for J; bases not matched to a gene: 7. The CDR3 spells CASSGGQDLYGYTF. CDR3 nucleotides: TGTGCCAGCAGCGGAGGACAGGATCTCTATGGCTACACCTTC. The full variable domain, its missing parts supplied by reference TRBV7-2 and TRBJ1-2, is GAGVSQSPSNKVTEKGKDVELRCDPISGHTALYWYRQSLGQGLEFLIYFQGNSAPDKSGLPSDRFSAERTGGSVSTLTIQRTQQEDSAVYLCASSGGQDLYGYTFGSGTRLTVV.

In nucleotides, the CDR3 is TGTGCCAGCAGCTTAGATCTTGGGGGGACCGCCAACACCGGGGAGCTGTTTTTT. Its translation is CASSLDLGGTANTGELFF. V usage is TRBV11-2 and J usage is TRBJ2-2; tentative D call: TRBD2 (6 bases). The CDR3 runs to 18 residues. The germline CDR1 and CDR2 sequences are SGHAT and FQNNGV. V lost 0 bases and J 2 bases, leaving 16 bases between the germline ends.

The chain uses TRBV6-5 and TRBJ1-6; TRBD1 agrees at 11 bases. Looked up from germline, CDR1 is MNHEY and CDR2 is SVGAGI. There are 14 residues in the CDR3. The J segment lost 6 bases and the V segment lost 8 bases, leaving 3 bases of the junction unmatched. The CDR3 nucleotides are TGTGCCAGCGGACAGGGGGCCTTTAATTCACCCCTCCACTTT. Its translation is CASGQGAFNSPLHF.

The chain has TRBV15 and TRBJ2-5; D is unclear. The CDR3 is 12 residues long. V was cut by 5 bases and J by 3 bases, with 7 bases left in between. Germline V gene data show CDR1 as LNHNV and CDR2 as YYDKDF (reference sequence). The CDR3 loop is CATSRQKETQYF. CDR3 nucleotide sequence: TGTGCCACCAGCCGTCAGAAAGAGACCCAGTACTTC. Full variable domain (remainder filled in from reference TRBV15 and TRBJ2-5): DAMVIQNPRYQVTQFGKPVTLSCSQTLNHNVMYWYQQKSSQAPKLLFHYYDKDFNNEADTPDNFQSRRPNTSFCFLDIRSPGLGDTAMYLCATSRQKETQYFGPGTRLLVL.

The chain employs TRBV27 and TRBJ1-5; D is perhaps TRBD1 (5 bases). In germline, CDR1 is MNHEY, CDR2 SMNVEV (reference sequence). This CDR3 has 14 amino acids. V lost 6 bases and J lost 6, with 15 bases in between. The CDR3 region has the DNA TGTGCCAGCAGCCTAAACCAGGGTAGTCAGCCCCAGCATTTT. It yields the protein CASSLNQGSQPQHF.

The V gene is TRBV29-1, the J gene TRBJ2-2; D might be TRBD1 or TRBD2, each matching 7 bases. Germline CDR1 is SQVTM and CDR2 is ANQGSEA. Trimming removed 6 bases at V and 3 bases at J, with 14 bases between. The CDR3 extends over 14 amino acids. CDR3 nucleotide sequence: TGCAGCGTAAAGCCAGGGGGGGACACCGGGGAGCTGTTTTTT. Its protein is CSVKPGGDTGELFF.

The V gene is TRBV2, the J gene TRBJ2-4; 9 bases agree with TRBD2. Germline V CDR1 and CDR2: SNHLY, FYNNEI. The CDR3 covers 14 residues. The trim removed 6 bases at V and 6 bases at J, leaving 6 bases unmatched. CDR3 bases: TGTGCCAGCAGCGCTAGCGGGATAGCAAACATTCAGTACTTC. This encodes CASSASGIANIQYF.

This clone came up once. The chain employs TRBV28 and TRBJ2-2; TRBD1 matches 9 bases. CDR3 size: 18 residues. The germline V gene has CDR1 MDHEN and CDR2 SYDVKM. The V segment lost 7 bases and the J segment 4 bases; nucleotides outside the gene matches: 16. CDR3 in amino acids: CASTPTGGSSALTGELFF. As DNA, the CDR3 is TGTGCCAGCACCCCCACAGGGGGCTCCTCGGCCCTCACCGGGGAGCTGTTTTTT.

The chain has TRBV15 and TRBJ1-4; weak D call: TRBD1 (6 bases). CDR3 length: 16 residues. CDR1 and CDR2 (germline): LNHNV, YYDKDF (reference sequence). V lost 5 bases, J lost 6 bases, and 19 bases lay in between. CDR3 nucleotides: TGTGCCACCAGCTCCCTGGTAAGGGGGGGCGATGAAAAACTGTTTTTT. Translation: CATSSLVRGGDEKLFF.

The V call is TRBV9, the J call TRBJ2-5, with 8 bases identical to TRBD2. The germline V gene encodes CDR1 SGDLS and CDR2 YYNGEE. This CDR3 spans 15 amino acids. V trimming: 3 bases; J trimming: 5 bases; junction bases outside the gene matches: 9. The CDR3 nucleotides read TGTGCCAGCAGCGGAAACAGCGGGAGTACGGAGACCCAGTACTTC. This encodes CASSGNSGSTETQYF.

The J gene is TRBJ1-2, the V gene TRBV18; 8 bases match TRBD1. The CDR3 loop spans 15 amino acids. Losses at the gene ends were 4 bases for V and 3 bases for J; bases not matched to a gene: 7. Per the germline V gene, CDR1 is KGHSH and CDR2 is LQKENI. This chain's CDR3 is CASSLGQGRDYGYTF. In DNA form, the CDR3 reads TGTGCCAGCTCACTAGGACAGGGACGCGACTATGGCTACACCTTC.

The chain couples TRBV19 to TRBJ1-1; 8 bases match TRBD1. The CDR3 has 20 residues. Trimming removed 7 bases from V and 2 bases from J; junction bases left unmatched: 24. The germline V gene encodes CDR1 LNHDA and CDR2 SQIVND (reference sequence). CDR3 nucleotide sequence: TGTGCCAGTACCAAAGGGGGGACAGGCCCCCGTCGACTCCTTAACACTGAAGCTTTCTTT. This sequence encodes CASTKGGTGPRRLLNTEAFF. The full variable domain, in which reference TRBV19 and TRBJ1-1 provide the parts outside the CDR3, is DGGITQSPKYLFRKEGQNVTLSCEQNLNHDAMYWYRQDPGQGLRLIYYSQIVNDFQKGDIAEGYSVSREKKESFPLTVTSAQKNPTAFYLCASTKGGTGPRRLLNTEAFFGQGTRLTVV.

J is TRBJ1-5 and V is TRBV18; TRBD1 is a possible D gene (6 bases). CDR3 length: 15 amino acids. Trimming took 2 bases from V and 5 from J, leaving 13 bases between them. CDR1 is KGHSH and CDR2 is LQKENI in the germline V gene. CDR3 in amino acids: CASSPSGGRYQPQHF. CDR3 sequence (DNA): TGTGCCAGCTCACCATCCGGGGGCCGTTATCAGCCCCAGCATTTT.

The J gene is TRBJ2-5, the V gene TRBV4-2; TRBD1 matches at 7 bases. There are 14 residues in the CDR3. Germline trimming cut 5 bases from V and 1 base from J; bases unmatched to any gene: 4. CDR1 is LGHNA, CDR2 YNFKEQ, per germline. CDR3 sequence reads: CASSYGTAQETQYF. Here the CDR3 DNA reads TGTGCCAGCAGCTATGGGACAGCCCAAGAGACCCAGTACTTC.

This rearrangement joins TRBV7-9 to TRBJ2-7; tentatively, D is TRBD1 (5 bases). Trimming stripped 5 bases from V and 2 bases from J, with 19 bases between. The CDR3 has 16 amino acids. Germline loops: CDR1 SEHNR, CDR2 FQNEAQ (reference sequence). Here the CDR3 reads CASSRSRQGDPYEQYF. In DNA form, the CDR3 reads TGTGCCAGCAGCCGAAGTCGGCAGGGTGACCCCTACGAGCAGTACTTC.

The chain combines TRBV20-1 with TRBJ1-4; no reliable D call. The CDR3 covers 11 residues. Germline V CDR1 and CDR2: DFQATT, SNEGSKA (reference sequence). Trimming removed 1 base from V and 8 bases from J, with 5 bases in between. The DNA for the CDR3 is TGCAGTGCTAGAGGGGGAGAAAAACTGTTTTTT. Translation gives CSARGGEKLFF.

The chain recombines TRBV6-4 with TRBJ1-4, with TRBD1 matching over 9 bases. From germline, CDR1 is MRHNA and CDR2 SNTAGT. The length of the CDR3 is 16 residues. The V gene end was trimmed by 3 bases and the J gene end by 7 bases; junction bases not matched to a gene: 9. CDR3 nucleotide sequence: TGTGCCAGCAGTGAAGTCCCGGGACAGGGCTCTGAAAAACTGTTTTTT. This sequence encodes CASSEVPGQGSEKLFF.

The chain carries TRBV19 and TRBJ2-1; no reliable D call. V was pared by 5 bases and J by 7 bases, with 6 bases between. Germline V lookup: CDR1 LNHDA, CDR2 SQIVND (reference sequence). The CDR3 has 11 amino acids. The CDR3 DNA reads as TGTGCCAGTAGTGTTCGAAATGAGCAGTTCTTC. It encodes CASSVRNEQFF. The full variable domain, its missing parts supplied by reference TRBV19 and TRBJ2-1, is DGGITQSPKYLFRKEGQNVTLSCEQNLNHDAMYWYRQDPGQGLRLIYYSQIVNDFQKGDIAEGYSVSREKKESFPLTVTSAQKNPTAFYLCASSVRNEQFFGPGTRLTVL.

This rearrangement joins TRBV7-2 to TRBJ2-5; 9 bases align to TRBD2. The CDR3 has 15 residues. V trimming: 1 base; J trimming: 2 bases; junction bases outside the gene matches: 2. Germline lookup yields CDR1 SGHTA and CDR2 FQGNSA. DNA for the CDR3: TGTGCCAGCAGCTTAGTGGCGGGGGGGCAAGAGACCCAGTACTTC. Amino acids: CASSLVAGGQETQYF.